The sequence of this T cell receptor (beta chain) was determined in a study of cytomegalovirus exposure and HLA in healthy donors (dated by TCRdb to 2017 to 2019). With regard to the full study: In an earlier analysis of 587 of the donors, less than 350 Gb of sequence data and just under 120 million unique TCR beta sequences from about 179 million T cells were reported. The study aimed to test whether signatures of past pathogen exposure could be identified by cataloging public T cell receptors. The study combined high-throughput TCR immunosequencing, statistical association of individual TCRs with disease status, and machine learning to predict cytomegalovirus infection status. The genetic ancestry cluster associated with self-reported Caucasian donors included 70% to 85% of the approximately 410 genotyped donors. Because of strong linkage in the cohort, roughly five DR-DQ haplotypes were treated as single units for association and clustering. Among about 400 genotyped donors of the cohort, an average of approximately 220,000 unique TCR beta nucleotide sequences was sequenced per donor, of which about 19% were non-productive. Class I and class II HLA loci were covered by the typing at four-digit resolution. Every repertoire in the discovery cohort had been generated on one and the same sequencing platform. In an earlier analysis of 550 to 700 of the donors, high-throughput TCR beta sequencing was used to judge whether each TCR beta V gene segment behaved as functional or pseudogenic. In a later genetic analysis, genome-wide SNP genotypes for about three fifths of the roughly 670 donors were used, and that subset was treated as a discovery cohort. Donor age, sex, ethnicity and CMV serostatus were collected together with the repertoire data. Using immunosequencing, the study profiled T cell repertoires from about 610 subjects and related those repertoires to cytomegalovirus serostatus. A separate validation cohort of 100 to 150 different subjects was used in addition to the 666-subject first cohort. To study patterns of TCR occurrence, a later analysis re-analyzed previously published TCR beta repertoires from hundreds of donors and added high-resolution HLA genotyping. The number of donors typed differed by locus, with 629-630 for A, B, C, DRB1 and DQB1, more than 500 for DQA1, some 570 for DPA1, and some 450 for DPB1. Rather than drawing on any new phenotypic data, the later analysis identified candidate immune exposures from TCR beta sequences and the way those sequences occurred across donors. Roughly 300 gigabases of sequencing data and around 87 million unique TCR sequences were included in an early release covering roughly 600 HLA-typed donors.

Points the paper makes about the study in general: Because counts were too low, 15 to 20 rarely observed V segments, including chromosome 9 orphons, were excluded from the earlier analysis of several hundred of the donors. A cluster of highly shared sequence variants was judged likely to represent a technical artifact of the sequencing pipeline. For the cohort, immune exposure information was limited to CMV serostatus. Only TCR beta chains were sequenced in this cohort, and the absence of alpha or paired-chain data limited detectable features. It was suggested by the authors that the approach could potentially be generalized to other disease states and immunological phenotypes. A later genetic analysis associated a missense DCLRE1C variant with V-gene and J-gene trimming of TCR beta chains, and an independent cohort replicated the association. In vitro tests confirmed that a few of the cytomegalovirus-associated TCR beta chains recognize cytomegalovirus antigens. According to a later genetic analysis, donors in an Asian-associated ancestry cluster had fewer N-insertions in productive TCRs than the approximately 650-donor mean. According to a later analysis, TCR association rates differed among HLA loci, with DRB1 alleles showing the most associated TCRs and HLA-C alleles showing the fewest. In a later analysis, several top co-occurrence clusters were reported to appear linked to parvovirus B19, influenza, CMV and Epstein-Barr virus. The presence/absence analyses assumed that sequencing depth was roughly uniform across donors, and that assumption may not be true. The study listed 164 TCR beta chains as associated with cytomegalovirus. Strong co-occurrence of HLA alleles, especially DR and DQ, made assigning TCR associations to individual alleles difficult. Most TCR sequences were seen in very few donors, while some public TCRs were found in many individuals. The 87-base-pair reads could not distinguish some IMGT-functional V segments, including TRBV6-2 and TRBV6-3, so those segments were excluded. HLA typing was unavailable for some donors at each locus, so association tests used only the typed subset. In both the original and validation cohorts, the classifier was reported to diagnose cytomegalovirus status with high specificity and sensitivity. Linkage disequilibrium might explain the correlated functional status among segregating V segments, but an unknown experimental factor could not be ruled out. In a later analysis, most CMV-associated TCR beta chains were found to appear HLA-restricted, with HLA associations seemingly driven largely by CMV exposure. An earlier analysis of some 560 of the donors showed that most TCR beta V segments appeared in productive rearrangements either about 90% or about 30% of the time, which broadly matched IMGT annotations. Specific HLA alleles were associated with 15,000 to 20,000 TCR beta sequences at a false discovery rate of 0.05 in a later analysis. Compared with equally common non-associated chains, HLA-associated TCR beta chains in a later analysis were more clonally expanded and had lower generation probabilities. A further reported finding was that TCR beta sequences accurately predicted the HLA-A and HLA-B alleles for most subjects in the first cohort.

Library prep was done by the immunoSEQ multiplex PCR assay. For the multiplex PCR, a mixture combining 60 forward primers for TCR Vbeta segments and 13 reverse primers for TCR Jbeta segments was used. A multiplex PCR assay on genomic DNA amplified the CDR3 region of rearranged TCR beta genes. The Illumina HiSeq System was used to sequence the amplified TCR beta libraries as 87-base-pair reads. The original pipeline was this. Across the 600 to 700 repertoires, a later analysis counted tens of millions of unique TCR beta chains, roughly 11 million of which were shared by at least two donors. Raw reads were error-corrected and collapsed into unique sequences with a nearest-neighbor algorithm that merged closely related sequences to remove PCR and sequencing errors. Alignment of CDR3 sequences to IMGT reference sequences was used to assign V, D and J gene segments. For a sequence to be retained, a match of at least six nucleotides to both a V gene segment and a J gene segment was required. Rearrangements were classified as productive when the CDR3 lacked stop codons and remained in frame with V and J, and all other rearrangements were classified as non-productive. CDR3 was defined according to IMGT convention as the region running from the second conserved V-encoded cysteine to the conserved J-encoded phenylalanine. Sequences without an unambiguous match to a single V gene segment were excluded from the earlier analysis of several hundred of the donors. In an earlier analysis of approximately 590 of the donors, V segments were called functional above 56.7% productive rearrangements and were called segregating when the between-donor standard deviation exceeded 5%. A statistical classification framework was built to diagnose cytomegalovirus status from the catalog of TCR beta chain sequences. A later analysis assigned V and J genes by comparing TCR nucleotide sequences with IMGT/GENE-DB human TR gene sequences. In a later analysis, CDR3 sequences and most-parsimonious VDJ recombination scenarios were assigned using the TCRdist pipeline. In a later analysis, each TCR beta chain was defined by its CDR3 amino acid sequence together with its V-gene family, and reads lacking a unique V-gene family were excluded. A later analysis removed 592 highly shared, low-generation-probability nucleotide sequences to deal with suspected cross-contamination and a sequencing artifact. In a later analysis, a clonal expansion index for each public chain was calculated from normalized within-repertoire ranks of inferred template counts. A later analysis computed generation probabilities with a VDJ recombination model fitted to out-of-frame rearrangements, and checked the results against IGoR. Hypergeometric tests were used in a later analysis to score TCR-TCR, TCR-HLA and TCR-CMV co-occurrence, with a repertoire-size bias correction applied to the TCR pairs. To estimate false discovery rates, a later analysis permuted the HLA or CMV assignments 20 times. In a later analysis, co-occurring TCRs were grouped using DBSCAN, and TCRdist sequence similarity was added for clustering within HLA-allele-positive subsets. Co-occurrence clustering excluded repertoires with fewer than 30,000 or more than 120,000 public chains, plus five with anomalous nucleotide sharing. TCRdb holds this immuneACCESS table with in-frame rearrangements only. Some clones are missing; in checked studies, unresolved V genes explain under half, and the rest has no known cause. Clone size and V and J calls were adopted from that table, with D and trimming inferred from the DNA. The sample yields 150,000 to 200,000 clones; roughly four fifths were counted once. The leading ten clones occupy about 13% of the sample.

The CDR3 starts with the cysteine, ends with the phenylalanine, and has 12 residues. Kept here is only the CDR3 DNA, which spans 36 bases and is read in frame from base 1. V is shortened by 3 bases, J by 11 bases, and the region joining them spans 14 bases. From a lookup of the germline V gene, CDR1 and CDR2 are SGHDT and YYEEEE. About this clone itself: No antigen is known for it. Base quality data are lacking; no much larger clone is found one base away.

The cohort comprised 670 or so healthy bone marrow donors. Cohort members were all nominally healthy when sampled, although unrecorded immune exposures were likely present. The donor was CMV seronegative and was included in the group of several hundred seronegative cohort members. A peripheral blood sample was provided by each donor, and peripheral blood mononuclear cells were used for TCR beta sequencing. The Qiagen DNeasy Blood Extraction Kit was used to extract genomic DNA from the blood cell samples. The clonotype comes from a woman in her fifties or sixties in good health and CMV-seronegative. Rearrangement joined TRBV5-6 to TRBJ1-1; TRBD1 is possibly the D segment (5 matching bases). The sequenced sample was PBMCs. The nucleotides are TGTGCCAGCAGCTGGGAGGGTCGGGGGGCTTTCTTT. This encodes CASSWEGRGAFF.